Listed below are T cell receptor beta chains from one sample, sequenced in a study of cytomegalovirus exposure and HLA in healthy donors. Here immunoSEQ multiplex PCR was the method, and the copy in TCRdb shows in-frame clones only, minus some. The repertoire holds tens of thousands of clones, with around three quarters as singletons. Specimen: PBMCs. Receptors originate from a female donor in good health and CMV-seronegative. CDR3s include the opening cysteine and the closing phenylalanine or tryptophan. D genes are given only for firm matches. Size is stated for part of the rows, as once, few or many counts, or as a class when the clone is expanded.

size	V	J	D	DNA	CDR3
.	TRBV7-3	TRBJ1-1	.	TGTGCCAGCAGCCCACAGGGGAACACTGAAGCTTTCTTT	CASSPQGNTEAFF
.	TRBV5-1	TRBJ1-6	TRBD1	TGCGCCAGCAGCTCATCAGCCGGGACAGGGACTTCACCCCTCCACTTT	CASSSSAGTGTSPLHF
few	TRBV5-1	TRBJ2-1	TRBD1	TGCGCCAGCACCAAGTCAGGACAGGGGGCGTATGAGCAGTTCTTC	CASTKSGQGAYEQFF
.	TRBV2	TRBJ2-7	TRBD1	TGTGCCAGCAGTGGCCGGGACAGGGGGCTTGTCTCCTACGAGCAGTACTTC	CASSGRDRGLVSYEQYF
.	TRBV4-1	TRBJ2-1	TRBD1	TGCGCCAGCAACCGGGACAGGGGGCTCGATGAGCAGTTCTTC	CASNRDRGLDEQFF
.	TRBV2	TRBJ1-1	TRBD1	TGTGCCAGCAGACAGGGGGCCGGGACTGAAGCTTTCTTT	CASRQGAGTEAFF
.	TRBV7-2	TRBJ2-1	TRBD2	TGTGCCAGCAGCCCGGGACTAGCGTACAATGAGCAGTTCTTC	CASSPGLAYNEQFF
.	TRBV7-3	TRBJ2-3	.	TGTGCCAGCAGCCCAGCCGCCGGGTCGGATACGCAGTATTTT	CASSPAAGSDTQYF
.	TRBV19	TRBJ2-5	TRBD2	TGTGCCAGTAGTGATACTAGCGCTAGGACCCAGTACTTC	CASSDTSARTQYF
.	TRBV5-4	TRBJ1-3	.	TGTGCCAGCAGCTTCCGGACGGGAAACTCTGGAAACACCATATATTTT	CASSFRTGNSGNTIYF
.	TRBV5-1	TRBJ1-4	.	TGCGCCAGCAGCTTGTCAGGGGCAACTAATGAAAAACTGTTTTTT	CASSLSGATNEKLFF
.	TRBV5-1	TRBJ2-3	.	TGCGCCTCCAATTCTGGGGGCACTAGCACAGATACGCAGTATTTT	CASNSGGTSTDTQYF
.	TRBV6-1	TRBJ1-1	.	TGTGCCAGCAGTATTTTAATGAACACTGAAGCTTTCTTT	CASSILMNTEAFF
.	TRBV29-1	TRBJ2-7	.	TGCAGCGTTGAAGAGGGGCAGCAGAGGTTAGGAGAGCAGTACTTC	CSVEEGQQRLGEQYF
.	TRBV6-5	TRBJ1-1	.	TGTGCCAGCAGTGACAACCCAGGGTATTGGGAAGCTTTCTTT	CASSDNPGYWEAFF
.	TRBV7-9	TRBJ2-7	.	TGTGCCAGCAGCTTAGGAGGAGGGGCTCTTTACGAGCAGTACTTC	CASSLGGGALYEQYF
.	TRBV7-8	TRBJ2-3	TRBD2	TGTGCCAGCAGCCCCCCCGGGGGAGGGGCAGATACGCAGTATTTT	CASSPPGGGADTQYF
few	TRBV2	TRBJ1-1	.	TGTGCCATTTCAGAACAGGCCCTGAACACTGAAGCTTTCTTT	CAISEQALNTEAFF
.	TRBV7-2	TRBJ2-2	.	TGTGCCAGCAGTCGACAGTCGAACACCGGGGAGCTGTTTTTT	CASSRQSNTGELFF
.	TRBV6-6	TRBJ2-7	.	TGTGCCAGCAGTTACTGGCAGTCGGAGCAGTACTTC	CASSYWQSEQYF
.	TRBV30	TRBJ1-1	.	TGTGCCTGGAGTCCCTCAGGTACTGAAGCTTTCTTT	CAWSPSGTEAFF
.	TRBV5-1	TRBJ2-3	TRBD1	TGCGCCAGCAGCCCACGGGACAGCAACACAGATACGCAGTATTTT	CASSPRDSNTDTQYF
.	TRBV6-4	TRBJ2-3	TRBD2	TGTGCCAGCAGTGCGGGAGGGGAGCCAGATACGCAGTATTTT	CASSAGGEPDTQYF
.	TRBV19	TRBJ2-7	TRBD2	TGTGCCAGTAGTATTAGCGGGACCTACGAGCAGTACTTC	CASSISGTYEQYF
.	TRBV4-3	TRBJ1-6	.	TGCGCCAGCAGCCAAGAGCGCTCACCCCTCCACTTT	CASSQERSPLHF
.	TRBV7-2	TRBJ2-7	.	TGTGCCAGCAGCTCCGAACGAGGCTCCTACGAGCAGTACTTC	CASSSERGSYEQYF
.	TRBV2	TRBJ1-5	.	TGTGCCAGCAAGGGGGGGGATCAGCCCCAGCATTTT	CASKGGDQPQHF
.	TRBV28	TRBJ1-1	.	TGTGCCAGCAGTCCTCCATGGAGGTCATGGACTGAAGCTTTCTTT	CASSPPWRSWTEAFF
.	TRBV9	TRBJ2-7	TRBD1	TGTGCCAGCAGCGTAGGGGACAGGGAGAGGTTGGACGAGCAGTACTTC	CASSVGDRERLDEQYF
few	TRBV30	TRBJ1-1	TRBD1	TGTGCCTGGAAACAGGGGGCGCAGGGCACTGAAGCTTTCTTT	CAWKQGAQGTEAFF
.	TRBV4-2	TRBJ2-7	TRBD2	TGTGCCAGCAGCCAAGATGCCGTAGCGGGGCCCCCCTACGAGCAGTACTTC	CASSQDAVAGPPYEQYF
.	TRBV27	TRBJ1-1	TRBD1	TGTGCCAGCAGTTTAAGGGGACAGATGACGCACACTGAAGCTTTCTTT	CASSLRGQMTHTEAFF
.	TRBV30	TRBJ1-1	.	TGTGCCTCCTCTCATTGGAGGACTGAAGCTTTCTTT	CASSHWRTEAFF
.	TRBV4-1	TRBJ1-1	.	TGCGCCAGCAGCCCTGGAGCTAATGAGTACTTTCAAGCTTTCTTT	CASSPGANEYFQAFF
.	TRBV9	TRBJ1-6	.	TGTGCCAGCAGCGCGGGGGGCAACGCGAATTGGCTTTCACCCCTCCACTTT	CASSAGGNANWLSPLHF
.	TRBV21-1	TRBJ1-4	.	TGTGCCAGCAGCAAAGAATGGACAGGGGGAAGGCGGGGAGGTGAAAAACTGTTTTTT	CASSKEWTGGRRGGEKLFF
.	TRBV10-3	TRBJ2-2	.	TGTGCCATCGGTGAGTTGTACGGGGAGCTGTTTTTT	CAIGELYGELFF
once	TRBV29-1	TRBJ2-6	.	TGCAGCGTTGAGCGGGCAGGGGCCAACTCTGGGGCCAACGTCCTGACTTTC	CSVERAGANSGANVLTF
.	TRBV7-2	TRBJ2-5	TRBD2	TGTGCCAGCAGCTTAGACGGTGGACTAGTTCTGGGGACCCAGTACTTC	CASSLDGGLVLGTQYF
.	TRBV11-3	TRBJ2-5	.	TGTGCCAGCAGCCCTTCAGACTCCGGCAGGGGAAAGGAGACCCAGTACTTC	CASSPSDSGRGKETQYF
once	TRBV9	TRBJ1-1	.	TGTGCCAGCAGCGCGGTACAGGGAACTGAAGCTTTCTTT	CASSAVQGTEAFF